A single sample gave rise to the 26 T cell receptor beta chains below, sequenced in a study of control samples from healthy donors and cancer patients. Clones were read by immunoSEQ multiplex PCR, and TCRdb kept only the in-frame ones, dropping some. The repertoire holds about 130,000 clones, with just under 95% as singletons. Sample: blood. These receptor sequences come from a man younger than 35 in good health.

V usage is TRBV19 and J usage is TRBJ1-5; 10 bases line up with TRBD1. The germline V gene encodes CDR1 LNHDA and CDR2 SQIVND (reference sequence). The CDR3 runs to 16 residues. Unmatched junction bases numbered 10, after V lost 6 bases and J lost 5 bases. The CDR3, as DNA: TGTGCCAGTAGGGGCTCGACAGGGGGCTCGGATCAGCCCCAGCATTTT. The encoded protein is CASRGSTGGSDQPQHF.

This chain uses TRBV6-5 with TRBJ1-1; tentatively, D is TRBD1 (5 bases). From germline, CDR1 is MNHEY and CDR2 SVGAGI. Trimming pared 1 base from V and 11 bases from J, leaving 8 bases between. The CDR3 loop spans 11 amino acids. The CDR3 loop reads CASSYWAGAFF. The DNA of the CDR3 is TGTGCCAGCAGTTACTGGGCAGGGGCTTTCTTT.

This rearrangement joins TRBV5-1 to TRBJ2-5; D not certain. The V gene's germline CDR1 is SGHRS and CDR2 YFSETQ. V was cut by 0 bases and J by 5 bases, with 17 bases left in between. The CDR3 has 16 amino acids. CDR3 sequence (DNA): TGCGCCAGCAGCTTGGACGTCGAACGTGCACGGGAGACCCAGTACTTC. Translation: CASSLDVERARETQYF.

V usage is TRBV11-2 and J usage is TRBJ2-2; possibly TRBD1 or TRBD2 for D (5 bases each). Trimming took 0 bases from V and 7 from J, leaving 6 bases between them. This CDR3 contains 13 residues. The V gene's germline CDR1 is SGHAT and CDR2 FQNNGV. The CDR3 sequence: CASSLDGGGELFF. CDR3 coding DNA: TGTGCCAGCAGCTTAGATGGGGGCGGGGAGCTGTTTTTT.

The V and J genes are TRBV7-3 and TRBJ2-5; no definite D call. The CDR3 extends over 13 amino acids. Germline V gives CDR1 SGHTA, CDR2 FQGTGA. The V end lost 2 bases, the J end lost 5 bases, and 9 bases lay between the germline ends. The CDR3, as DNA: TGTGCCAGCAGCTTAGGAGTCGGTGAGACCCAGTACTTC. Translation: CASSLGVGETQYF.

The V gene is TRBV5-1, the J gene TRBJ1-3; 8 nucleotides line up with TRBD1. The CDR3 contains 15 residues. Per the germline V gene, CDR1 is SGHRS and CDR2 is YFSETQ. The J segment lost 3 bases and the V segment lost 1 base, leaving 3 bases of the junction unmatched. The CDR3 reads CASSLTTGVGNTIYF. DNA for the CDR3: TGCGCCAGCAGCTTGACGACAGGGGTTGGAAACACCATATATTTT.

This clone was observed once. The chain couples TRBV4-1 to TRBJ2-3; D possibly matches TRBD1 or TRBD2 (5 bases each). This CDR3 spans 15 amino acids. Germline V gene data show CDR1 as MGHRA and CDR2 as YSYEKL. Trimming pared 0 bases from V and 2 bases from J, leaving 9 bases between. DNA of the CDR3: TGCGCCAGCAGCCAAGAGAGGGGAATCACAGATACGCAGTATTTT. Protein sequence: CASSQERGITDTQYF.

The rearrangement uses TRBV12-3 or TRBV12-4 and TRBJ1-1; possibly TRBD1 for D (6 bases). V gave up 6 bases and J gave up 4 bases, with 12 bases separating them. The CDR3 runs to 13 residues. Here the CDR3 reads CASSPGVGTEAFF. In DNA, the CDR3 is TGTGCCAGCAGCCCAGGGGTGGGCACTGAAGCTTTCTTT.

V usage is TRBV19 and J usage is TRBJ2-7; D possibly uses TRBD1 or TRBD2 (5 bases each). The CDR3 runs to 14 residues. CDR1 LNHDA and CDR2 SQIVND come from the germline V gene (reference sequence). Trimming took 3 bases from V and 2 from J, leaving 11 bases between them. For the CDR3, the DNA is TGTGCCAGTAGTATCCGGGACGGGACCTACGAGCAGTACTTC. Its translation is CASSIRDGTYEQYF.

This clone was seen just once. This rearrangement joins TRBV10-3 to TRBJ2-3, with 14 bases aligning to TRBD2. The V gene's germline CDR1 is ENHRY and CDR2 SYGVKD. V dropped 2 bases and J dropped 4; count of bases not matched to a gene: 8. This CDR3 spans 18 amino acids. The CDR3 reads CAISEATSGGALSDTQYF. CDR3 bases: TGTGCCATCAGTGAGGCGACTAGCGGGGGGGCCTTATCAGATACGCAGTATTTT.

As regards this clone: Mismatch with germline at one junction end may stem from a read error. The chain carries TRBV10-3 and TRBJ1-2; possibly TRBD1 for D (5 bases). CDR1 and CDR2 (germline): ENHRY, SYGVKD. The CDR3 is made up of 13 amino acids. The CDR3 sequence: CAIFLGGCFSAPF. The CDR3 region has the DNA TGTGCCATCTTCCTCGGGGGTTGTTTTTCCGCGCCCTTC.

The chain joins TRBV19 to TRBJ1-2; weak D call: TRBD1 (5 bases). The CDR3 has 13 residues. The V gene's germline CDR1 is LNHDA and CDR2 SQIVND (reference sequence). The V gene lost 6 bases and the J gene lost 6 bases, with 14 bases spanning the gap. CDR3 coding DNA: TGTGCCAGTAGCAACTCCCAGGGAAATGGCTACACCTTC. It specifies CASSNSQGNGYTF.

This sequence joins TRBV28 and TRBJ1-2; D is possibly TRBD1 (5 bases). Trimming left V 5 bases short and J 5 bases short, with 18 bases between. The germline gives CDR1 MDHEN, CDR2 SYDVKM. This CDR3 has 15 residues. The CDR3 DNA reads TGTGCCAGCAGTACCACGGGTGGGGGAAGGTATGGCTACACCTTC. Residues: CASSTTGGGRYGYTF.

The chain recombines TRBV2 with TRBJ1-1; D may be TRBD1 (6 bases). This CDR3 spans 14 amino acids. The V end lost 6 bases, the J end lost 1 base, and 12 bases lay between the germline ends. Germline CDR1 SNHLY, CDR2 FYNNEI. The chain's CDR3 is CASRRDTQNTEAFF. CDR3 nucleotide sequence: TGTGCCAGCAGAAGGGACACACAGAACACTGAAGCTTTCTTT. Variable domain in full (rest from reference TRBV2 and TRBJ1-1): EPEVTQTPSHQVTQMGQEVILRCVPISNHLYFYWYRQILGQKVEFLVSFYNNEISEKSEIFDDQFSVERPDGSNFTLKIRSTKLEDSAMYFCASRRDTQNTEAFFGQGTRLTVV.

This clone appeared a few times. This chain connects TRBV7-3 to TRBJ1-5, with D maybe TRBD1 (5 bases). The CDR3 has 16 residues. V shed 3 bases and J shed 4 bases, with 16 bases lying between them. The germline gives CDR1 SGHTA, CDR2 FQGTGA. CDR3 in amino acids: CASSFAGTVSNQPQHF. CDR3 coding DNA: TGTGCCAGCAGCTTTGCCGGGACGGTATCTAATCAGCCCCAGCATTTT.

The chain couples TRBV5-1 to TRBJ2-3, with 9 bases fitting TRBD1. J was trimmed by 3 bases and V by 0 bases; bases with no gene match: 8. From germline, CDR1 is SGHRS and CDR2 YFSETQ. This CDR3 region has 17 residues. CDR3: CASSLATGGKRTDTQYF. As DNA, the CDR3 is TGCGCCAGCAGCTTGGCCACAGGGGGCAAGAGGACAGATACGCAGTATTTT.

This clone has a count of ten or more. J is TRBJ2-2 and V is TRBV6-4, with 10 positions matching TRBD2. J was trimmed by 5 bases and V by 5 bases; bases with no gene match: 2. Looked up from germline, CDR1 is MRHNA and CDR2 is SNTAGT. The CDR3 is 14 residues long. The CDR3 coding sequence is TGTGCCAGCAGTCCTAGCGGGGGAACCGGGGAGCTGTTTTTT. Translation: CASSPSGGTGELFF.

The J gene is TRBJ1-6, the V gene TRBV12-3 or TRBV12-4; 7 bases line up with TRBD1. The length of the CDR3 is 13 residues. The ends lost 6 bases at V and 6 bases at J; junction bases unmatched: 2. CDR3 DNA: TGTGCCAGCAGGGGGACAGCTAATTCACCCCTCCACTTT. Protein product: CASRGTANSPLHF.

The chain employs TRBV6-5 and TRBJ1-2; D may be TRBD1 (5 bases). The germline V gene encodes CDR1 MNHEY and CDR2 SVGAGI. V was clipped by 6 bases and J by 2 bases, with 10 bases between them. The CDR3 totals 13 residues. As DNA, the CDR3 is TGTGCCAGCAGAGCAGGGAACAACTATGGCTACACCTTC. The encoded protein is CASRAGNNYGYTF.

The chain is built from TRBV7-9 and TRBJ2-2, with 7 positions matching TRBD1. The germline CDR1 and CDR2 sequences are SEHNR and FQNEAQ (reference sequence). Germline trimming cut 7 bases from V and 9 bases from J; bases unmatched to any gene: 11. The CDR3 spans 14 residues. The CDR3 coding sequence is TGTGCCAGCACGCCTCGACAGGGTTTTCGGGAGCTGTTTTTT. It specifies CASTPRQGFRELFF.

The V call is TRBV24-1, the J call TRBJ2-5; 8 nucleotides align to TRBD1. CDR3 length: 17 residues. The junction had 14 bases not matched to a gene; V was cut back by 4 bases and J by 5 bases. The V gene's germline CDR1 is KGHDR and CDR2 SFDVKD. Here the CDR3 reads CATSDYGQGTTRETQYF. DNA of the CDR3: TGTGCCACCAGTGACTATGGACAGGGTACAACACGGGAGACCCAGTACTTC.

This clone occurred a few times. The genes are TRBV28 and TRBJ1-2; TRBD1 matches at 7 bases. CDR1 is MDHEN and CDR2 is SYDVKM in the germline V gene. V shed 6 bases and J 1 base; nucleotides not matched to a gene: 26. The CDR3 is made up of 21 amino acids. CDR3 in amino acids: CASSITTYQGVTGGLNYGYTF. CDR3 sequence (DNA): TGTGCCAGCAGCATCACTACTTACCAGGGGGTTACCGGTGGTCTTAACTATGGCTACACCTTC.

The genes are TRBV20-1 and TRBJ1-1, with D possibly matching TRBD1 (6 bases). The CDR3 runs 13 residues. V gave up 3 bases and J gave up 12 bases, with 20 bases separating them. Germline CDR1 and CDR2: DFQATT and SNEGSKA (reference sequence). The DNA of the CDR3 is TGCAGTGCTAGTGGGGCGGGGGCGGTTACGACTTTCTTT. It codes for CSASGAGAVTTFF.

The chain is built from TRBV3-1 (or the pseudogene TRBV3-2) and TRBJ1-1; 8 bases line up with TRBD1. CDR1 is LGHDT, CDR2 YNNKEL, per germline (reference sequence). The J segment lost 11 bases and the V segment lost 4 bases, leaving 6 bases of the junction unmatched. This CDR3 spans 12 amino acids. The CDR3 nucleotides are TGTGCCAGCAGCCTAATACAGGGGGTGGCTTTCTTT. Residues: CASSLIQGVAFF.

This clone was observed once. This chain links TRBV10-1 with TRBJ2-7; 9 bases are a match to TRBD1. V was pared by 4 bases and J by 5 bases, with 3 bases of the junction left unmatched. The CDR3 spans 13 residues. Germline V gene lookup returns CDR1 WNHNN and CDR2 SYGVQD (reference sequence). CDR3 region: CASSGDRVDEQYF. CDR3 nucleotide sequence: TGCGCCAGCAGTGGGGACAGGGTAGACGAGCAGTACTTC.

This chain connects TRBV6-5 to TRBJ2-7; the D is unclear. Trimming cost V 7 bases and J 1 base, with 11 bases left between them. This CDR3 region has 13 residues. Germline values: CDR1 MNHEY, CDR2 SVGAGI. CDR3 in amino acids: CASTPSRSYEQYF. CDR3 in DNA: TGTGCCAGCACTCCAAGTCGTTCCTACGAGCAGTACTTC.